This T cell receptor (beta chain) was sequenced for a study of CD8+CD57+ T cells in acquired aplastic anemia. All sequencing subjects had displayed CD8+CD57+ cell expansion on flow cytometry. Comment on this clonotype: As yet, its antigen is unknown.

Investigators profiled TCR beta VDJ and CDR3 from genomic DNA template. TCRdb called the reads again in MiXCR, with one record for every CDR3 protein. The table lists about 120,000 distinct CDR3 sequences, 58% of them singletons. This CDR3 comprises 16 residues. Germline loops: CDR1 ENHRY, CDR2 SYGVKD. V was trimmed by 3 bases and J by 1 base, leaving 15 bases between them. Study results and caveats: Sharing between patients and controls was observed for twenty-nine CD8+ CDR3 sequences.

This TCR was recovered from a human donor with aplastic anemia. The sequenced sample was sorted CD4+, CD8+, or CD8+CD57+ T cells (not recorded which) from PBMCs. V gene TRBV10-3 combines with J gene TRBJ1-1, with no clear D. CDR3 loop: CAISEPRGTSNTEAFF. CDR3 DNA: TGTGCCATCAGTGAACCCCGCGGCACCTCGAACACTGAAGCTTTCTTT.